This T cell receptor beta chain originates from a study of shared T cell receptors in the human thymus. The table came from immunoSEQ multiplex PCR; TCRdb's copy has only in-frame clones and leaves some out. Here the sample spans over 60,000 clones, around 96% being singletons. J lost 0 bases, V lost 1 base, and 7 bases had no gene match. Germline V gene sequence: CDR1 LGHNA, CDR2 YSLEER. The CDR3 is 17 residues long. This chain links TRBV4-3 with TRBJ1-1; 8 bases line up with TRBD1. This TCR derives from a human donor. What was sequenced was thymocytes. DNA of the CDR3: TGCGCCAGCAGCCAAGGCCCAGGGGGCCCCATGAACACTGAAGCTTTCTTT. Translation: CASSQGPGGPMNTEAFF.